This T cell receptor (beta chain) comes out of a study of T cells in localized non-small cell lung cancer (dated by TCRdb to 2018 to 2020). Regarding the study in general: The study examined T cell repertoires in 200 to 300 patients with early-stage NSCLC and compared tumors with uninvolved tumor-adjacent lungs. The cohort consisted of under 300 treatment-naive NSCLC patients whose localized lung tumors had been resected. The mean age of the NSCLC patients was under 70 years, with 120 to 150 men and 85 to 110 women. Here is what the overall study found, with its caveats: Because the study design was exploratory, TCR variables were selected using unadjusted p-values without false-discovery rate correction. A median of about 53 of the top 100 tumor clones were detected in paired uninvolved adjacent lung, and 25 to 35 of these tumor clones were also found among the top 100 clones of the paired uninvolved adjacent lung. Multi-region tumor sequencing was not performed, so intratumor heterogeneity could not be excluded. The highest T cell clonality was observed in uninvolved tumor-adjacent lung, where clonality exceeded that of tumor, suggesting that antigenic responses were more focused in uninvolved tumor-adjacent lung. Higher blood T cell density associated with longer overall survival, while higher adjacent-lung clonality associated with shorter survival.

Regarding this clone: No cognate antigen has been identified for it. No base qualities exist here, and no much larger clone lies one base off it.

The germline V gene specifies SGHRS as CDR1 and YFSETQ as CDR2. Clipping removes 4 bases from V and 6 bases from J, with 6 as the unmatched junction base count. From its cysteine to its phenylalanine, the CDR3 spans 14 amino acids. The entry retains the CDR3 DNA only, 42 bases that are in frame from base 1. TCR beta CDR3 regions were sequenced from DNA using the immunoSEQ Assay. The study's processing was this. T cell density was computed as TCR beta template counts normalized to usable DNA estimated by amplifying housekeeping genes. Using the preseqR package, richness was estimated by extrapolating to 120,000 templates for tissue samples and 400,000 templates for PBMC samples. Clonality was calculated as one minus Pielou's evenness. Tissue-enriched TCRs were identified by differential abundance testing using productive amino-acid clonotypes, minimum total count 5 and alpha 0.1. Repertoire overlap between compartments was quantified with the Jaccard Index and Morisita Overlap Index. GLIPH grouped TCR beta CDR3s together with public tetramer-defined viral CDR3s, and a viral motif had to include at least three viral sequences and show V-gene enrichment. The table comes from immuneACCESS by way of TCRdb, which keeps in-frame sequences with V and J called. Part of the clones is missing from these tables; in studies checked, under half for an unresolved V gene and the rest for unknown reasons. V, J and clone size were drawn from that table, and D and trimming were deduced from the DNA. Across this sample there are about 82,000 clones, with about 78% seen only once. The ten largest clones add up to approximately 21% of the sample.

At diagnosis, peripheral blood, uninvolved tumor-adjacent lung and tumor were collected and stored as a combination of fresh-frozen and FFPE material. For TCR repertoire profiling, the blood samples were analyzed as peripheral blood mononuclear cells. The sample was PBMCs, taken before any cancer treatment. Recombination connected TRBV5-1 to TRBJ2-1, and 8 junction bases match TRBD1. The sequence derives from a man between 40 and 69 years old with stage II squamous cell lung carcinoma. The DNA sequence is TGCGCCAGCAGCCCCGGACAGGGTAGCAATGAGCAGTTCTTC. This sequence encodes CASSPGQGSNEQFF.